This T cell receptor (beta chain) was documented in a study of T cells in Graves' hyperthyroidism and ophthalmopathy. V lost 8 bases and J lost 2, with 7 bases in between. This CDR3 has 12 residues. Germline V gene data show CDR1 as MDHEN and CDR2 as SYDVKM. TCR beta CDR3 regions were amplified from RNA. HTBI primers were employed in a first-round RT-PCR of the TCR CDR3. In TCRdb, the multiplex PCR reads were re-called with MiXCR into one record per CDR3 protein. The top ten hold 30% to 40% of the sample, which has some 350,000 distinct CDR3 sequences, approximately 15% seen once. Lactation, pregnancy, other autoimmune disease or uncontrolled infection led to exclusion of patients. This clonotype was observed a few times. Its antigen is as yet unknown. A much larger clone differs from this one at a single base, so this may be a read error. Notes on the study in general: Blood held most thyroid clonotypes expanded above 0.001 frequency.

The sequenced material came from blood. The chain links TRBV28 to TRBJ1-3; D is perhaps TRBD1 (5 bases). This TCR came from a woman aged 40 to 55 with Graves' ophthalmopathy. The CDR3 DNA is TGTGCCAGCGGGGGAGCTGGAAACACCATATATTTT. Encoded protein: CASGGAGNTIYF.